These 23 T cell receptor beta chains share one sample of origin, sequenced in a study of blood T cell repertoires in COVID-19. The protocol was immunoSEQ multiplex PCR, while the TCRdb copy is restricted to in-frame clones and leaves out a portion. The table includes approximately 120,000 clones, roughly 80% detected once. Sequencing input: peripheral blood. The source is a human donor in a cohort sampled during active or convalescent COVID-19.

This clone was detected a few times. This sequence joins TRBV7-8 and TRBJ1-5; 7 bases align to TRBD1. Germline assignment: CDR1 SGHVS and CDR2 FQNEAQ. This CDR3 is 15 amino acids long. The V segment lost 5 bases and the J segment 6 bases; nucleotides outside the gene matches: 10. CDR3 in amino acids: CASSARQGSGQPQHF. The CDR3 bases are TGTGCCAGCAGCGCAAGACAGGGCTCAGGTCAGCCCCAGCATTTT.

This CDR3 is CASSQAAGGLSYEQYF. CDR3 in DNA: TGTGCCAGCAGCCAAGCTGCGGGGGGCCTCTCCTACGAGCAGTACTTC. This chain joins TRBV3-1 (or the pseudogene TRBV3-2) and TRBJ2-7; 8 bases line up with TRBD2. Losses at the gene ends were 1 base for V and 0 bases for J; bases not matched to a gene: 5. Germline CDR1 is LGHDT and CDR2 is YNNKEL (reference sequence). This CDR3 region has 16 residues.

This clone occurred many times. Other DNA variants within this sample encode the same CDR3. V is TRBV29-1 and J is TRBJ2-6; TRBD1 agrees at 9 bases. The ends lost 1 base at V and 2 bases at J; junction bases unmatched: 9. This CDR3 is built from 18 residues. Germline V CDR1 and CDR2: SQVTM, ANQGSEA. The CDR3 DNA follows: TGCAGCGTTGAAGGAACCCGGGACAGGGTGACTGGGGCCAACGTCCTGACTTTC. As protein: CSVEGTRDRVTGANVLTF.

This rearrangement joins TRBV7-9 to TRBJ1-2, with a possible D match to TRBD1 (5 bases). The CDR3 extends over 14 amino acids. V gave up 1 base and J gave up 3 bases, with 9 bases separating them. Germline CDR1 is SEHNR and CDR2 is FQNEAQ (reference sequence). The CDR3 nucleotides read TGTGCCAGCAGCTTAGATGCGGGACACTATGGCTACACCTTC. Its protein product is CASSLDAGHYGYTF.

This clone appeared once. The CDR3 bases are TGTGCCAGCAGTCCTCTCCGCGCGAACCTTTTCTCCTACGAGCAGTACTTC. It codes for CASSPLRANLFSYEQYF. The chain employs TRBV7-2 and TRBJ2-7; D is unresolved. In germline, CDR1 is SGHTA, CDR2 FQGNSA. V lost 6 bases to trimming and J lost 0 bases, with 21 bases between them. The CDR3 length is 17 residues.

The CDR3, as DNA: TGTGCCAGCAGAGAGCGGAACTACGAGCAGTACTTC. It encodes CASRERNYEQYF. The chain has TRBV11-2 and TRBJ2-7, with a tentative D call TRBD2 (5 bases). Trimming removed 6 bases from V and 3 bases from J, with 9 bases in between. There are 12 residues in the CDR3. Germline V lookup: CDR1 SGHAT, CDR2 FQNNGV.

This rearrangement joins TRBV7-7 to TRBJ1-5, with 8 bases identical to TRBD1. With 5 bases clipped from V and 6 bases from J, the junction kept 12 bases outside the gene matches. The CDR3 sequence is 16 residues long. CDR1 is SSHAT and CDR2 is FNYEAQ in the germline V gene (reference sequence). The CDR3 DNA reads TGTGCCAGCAGCACCCCAAAGCGGACAGGGTCTCAGCCCCAGCATTTT. Translated: CASSTPKRTGSQPQHF.

The chain links TRBV15 to TRBJ2-4; D is unclear. The V gene lost 0 bases and the J gene lost 1 base, with 13 bases spanning the gap. Germline V gene data show CDR1 as LNHNV and CDR2 as YYDKDF (reference sequence). This CDR3 contains 17 residues. The chain's CDR3 is CATSRENSYTAKNIQYF. CDR3 coding DNA: TGTGCCACCAGCAGAGAAAATAGTTATACGGCCAAAAACATTCAGTACTTC.

This clone showed up just a few times. This chain links TRBV11-2 with TRBJ2-7; weak D call: TRBD2 (5 bases). The length of the CDR3 is 15 residues. Germline-derived CDR1 and CDR2 are SGHAT and FQNNGV. The V gene lost 4 bases and the J gene lost 4 bases, with 17 bases spanning the gap. In DNA form, the CDR3 reads TGTGCCAGCAGCTCACCAACGGGGAGAGAATACGAGCAGTACTTC. Amino acid sequence: CASSSPTGREYEQYF.

In this sample, this clone turned up once. The gene calls are TRBV6-2 or TRBV6-3 and TRBJ2-7, with D perhaps TRBD1 (6 bases). The CDR3 has 13 residues. V lost 4 bases to trimming and J lost 5 bases, with 12 bases between them. Germline CDR1 is MNHEY and CDR2 is SVGEGT. This chain's CDR3 is CASSWGQGNEQYF. CDR3 DNA: TGTGCCAGCAGTTGGGGTCAGGGGAACGAGCAGTACTTC.

The V gene is TRBV3-1 (or the pseudogene TRBV3-2), the J gene TRBJ2-1; 12 bases match TRBD1. V was clipped by 6 bases and J by 12 bases; unmatched bases: 9. This CDR3 is built from 14 residues. From germline, CDR1 is LGHDT and CDR2 YNNKEL (reference sequence). The CDR3 spells CASSTGTGGHRQFF. The CDR3 DNA follows: TGTGCCAGCAGTACCGGGACAGGGGGCCATAGGCAGTTCTTC.

The chain is built from TRBV19 and TRBJ2-7, with TRBD1 identical over 7 bases. Trimming removed 6 bases from V and 0 bases from J; junction bases left unmatched: 8. The CDR3 covers 15 residues. Germline V gene data show CDR1 as LNHDA and CDR2 as SQIVND (reference sequence). CDR3 sequence (DNA): TGTGCCAGTAGCACGGACAGGTTGGGCTCCTACGAGCAGTACTTC. It encodes CASSTDRLGSYEQYF.

Here the CDR3 DNA reads TGCGCCAGCAGCCAAGGGAGGGTTCTAAACTATGGCTACACCTTC. Amino acid sequence: CASSQGRVLNYGYTF. The chain employs TRBV4-3 and TRBJ1-2; the D is unclear. V was pared by 1 base and J by 2 bases, with 11 bases between. Germline V gene sequence: CDR1 LGHNA, CDR2 YSLEER. This CDR3 comprises 15 residues.

This chain uses TRBV5-8 with TRBJ2-2; 10 nucleotides align to TRBD1. The CDR3 is made up of 16 amino acids. Germline V gives CDR1 SGHTS, CDR2 YDEGEE. Trimming removed 3 bases from V and 2 bases from J; junction bases left unmatched: 4. The CDR3 protein is CASSWGTGVNTGELFF. Here the CDR3 DNA reads TGTGCCAGCAGCTGGGGGACAGGGGTAAACACCGGGGAGCTGTTTTTT.

The chain uses TRBV28 and TRBJ2-1; tentative D call: TRBD2 (6 bases). CDR1 and CDR2 from the germline V gene are MDHEN and SYDVKM. The V end was cut by 6 bases, the J end by 16 bases, with 19 bases between. The CDR3 is made up of 12 amino acids. The CDR3 nucleotides read TGTGCCAGCAGCTCGGGTCCCGGGGGAGGTTTCTTC. The encoded protein is CASSSGPGGGFF.

The chain couples TRBV29-1 to TRBJ2-7; 14 bases line up with TRBD2. The CDR3 length is 16 residues. Germline CDR1 is SQVTM and CDR2 is ANQGSEA. V lost 3 bases, J lost 5 bases, and 9 bases stayed unmatched. The CDR3 sequence is CSVDAPGTSGSHEQYF. The DNA of the CDR3 is TGCAGCGTTGATGCCCCAGGGACTAGCGGGAGCCACGAGCAGTACTTC.

This chain connects TRBV5-1 to TRBJ2-7, with D hard to call. This CDR3 is 14 amino acids long. The germline V gene encodes CDR1 SGHRS and CDR2 YFSETQ. The V end was cut by 4 bases, the J end by 3 bases, with 14 bases between. This chain's CDR3 is CASSPLAGYYEQYF. In nucleotides, the CDR3 is TGCGCCAGCAGCCCGTTGGCAGGTTACTACGAGCAGTACTTC.

This clone has a handful of counts. The V call is TRBV11-2, the J call TRBJ2-5; tentative D call: TRBD1 (5 bases). The CDR3 has 14 amino acids. CDR1 and CDR2 (germline): SGHAT, FQNNGV. The V end lost 2 bases, the J end lost 0 bases, and 7 bases lay between the germline ends. CDR3 region: CASSLTGHQETQYF. The CDR3 region has the DNA TGTGCCAGCAGCTTAACAGGACACCAAGAGACCCAGTACTTC.

The J gene is TRBJ1-3, the V gene TRBV5-6; TRBD1 aligns across 8 bases. The J segment lost 4 bases and the V segment lost 4 bases, leaving 10 bases of the junction unmatched. This CDR3 has 16 residues. The germline V gene encodes CDR1 SGHDT and CDR2 YYEEEE. CDR3 DNA: TGTGCCAGCAGCCGCAGGGGGCGGCTTGGAGGAAACACCATATATTTT. Translation: CASSRRGRLGGNTIYF.

The chain recombines TRBV7-2 with TRBJ1-5, with D possibly being TRBD1 (6 bases). Trimming stripped 6 bases from V and 3 bases from J, with 24 bases between. The CDR3 loop spans 18 amino acids. CDR1 SGHTA and CDR2 FQGNSA come from the germline V gene. For the CDR3, the DNA is TGTGCCAGCAGTCAATTATGGCCAGGACCAGGGGTCAATCAGCCCCAGCATTTT. Encoded protein: CASSQLWPGPGVNQPQHF.

V usage is TRBV6-5 and J usage is TRBJ1-4, with D uncertain. The germline gives CDR1 MNHEY, CDR2 SVGAGI. This CDR3 comprises 12 residues. V was shortened by 6 bases and J by 4 bases, with 6 bases between the two germline ends. The chain's CDR3 is CASSADNEKLFF. For the CDR3, the DNA is TGTGCCAGCAGCGCAGATAATGAAAAACTGTTTTTT.

The chain is built from TRBV7-6 and TRBJ2-7; 7 bases are a match to TRBD1. CDR3 size: 15 residues. Germline CDR1 reads SGHVS; CDR2 reads FNYEAQ. The junction had 10 bases not matched to a gene; V was cut back by 5 bases and J by 3 bases. The CDR3 sequence: CASSPLTGKNYEQYF. The CDR3 nucleotides read TGTGCCAGCAGCCCCCTGACAGGGAAGAACTACGAGCAGTACTTC.

This clone has only one observation. V and J are TRBV9 and TRBJ1-2, with a tentative D call TRBD1 (6 bases). Looked up from germline, CDR1 is SGDLS and CDR2 is YYNGEE. V was cut by 3 bases and J by 7 bases, with 16 bases left in between. The CDR3 is 14 amino acids. Here the CDR3 DNA reads TGTGCCAGCAGCGCACAGGGACGGGTCTCTGGCTACACCTTC. It encodes CASSAQGRVSGYTF.